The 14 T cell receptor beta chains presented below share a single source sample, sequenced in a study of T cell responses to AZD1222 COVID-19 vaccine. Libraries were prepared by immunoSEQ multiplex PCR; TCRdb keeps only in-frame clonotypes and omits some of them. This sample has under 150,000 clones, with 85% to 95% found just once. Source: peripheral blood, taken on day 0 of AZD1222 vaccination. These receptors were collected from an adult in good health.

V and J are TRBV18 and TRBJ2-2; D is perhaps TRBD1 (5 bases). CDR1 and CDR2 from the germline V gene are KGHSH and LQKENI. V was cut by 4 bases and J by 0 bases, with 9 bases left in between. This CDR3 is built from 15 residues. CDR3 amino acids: CASSRQLANTGELFF. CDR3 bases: TGTGCCAGCTCACGACAGCTCGCGAACACCGGGGAGCTGTTTTTT.

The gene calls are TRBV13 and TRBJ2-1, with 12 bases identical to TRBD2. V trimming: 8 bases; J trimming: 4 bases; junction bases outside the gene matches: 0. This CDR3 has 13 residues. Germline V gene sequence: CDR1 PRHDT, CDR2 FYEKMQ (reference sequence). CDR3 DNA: TGTGCCAGCGGGACTAGCGGGTACAATGAGCAGTTCTTC. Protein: CASGTSGYNEQFF.

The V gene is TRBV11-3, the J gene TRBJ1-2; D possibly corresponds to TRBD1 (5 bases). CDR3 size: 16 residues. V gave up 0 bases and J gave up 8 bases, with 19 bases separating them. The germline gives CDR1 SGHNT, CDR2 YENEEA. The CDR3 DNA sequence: TGTGCCAGCAGCTTAGATTGGGACGGTGTGATCTGCGGCTACACCTTC. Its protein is CASSLDWDGVICGYTF.

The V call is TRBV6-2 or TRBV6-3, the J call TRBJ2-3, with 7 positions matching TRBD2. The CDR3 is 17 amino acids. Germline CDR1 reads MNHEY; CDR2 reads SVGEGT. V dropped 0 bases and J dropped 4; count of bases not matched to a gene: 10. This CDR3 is CASSYSGGRGESDTQYF. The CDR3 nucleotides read TGTGCCAGCAGTTACTCGGGTGGACGGGGGGAATCAGATACGCAGTATTTT.

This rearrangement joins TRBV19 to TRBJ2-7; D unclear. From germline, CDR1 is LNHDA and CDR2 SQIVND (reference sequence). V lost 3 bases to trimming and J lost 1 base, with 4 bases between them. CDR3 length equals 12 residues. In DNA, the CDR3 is TGTGCCAGTAGTATTAATTCCTACGAGCAGTACTTC. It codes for CASSINSYEQYF.

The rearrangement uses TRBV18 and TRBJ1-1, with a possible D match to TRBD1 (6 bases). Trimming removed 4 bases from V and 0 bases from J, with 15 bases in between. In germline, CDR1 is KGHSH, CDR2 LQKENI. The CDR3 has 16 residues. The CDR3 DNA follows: TGTGCCAGCTCACTCCAGGGGAAACTGATGAACACTGAAGCTTTCTTT. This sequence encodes CASSLQGKLMNTEAFF.

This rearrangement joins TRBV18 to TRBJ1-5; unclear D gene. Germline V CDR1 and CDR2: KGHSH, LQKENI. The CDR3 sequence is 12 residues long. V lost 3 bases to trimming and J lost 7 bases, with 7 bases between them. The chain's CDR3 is CASSPGWQPQHF. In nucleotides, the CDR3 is TGTGCCAGCTCACCGGGATGGCAGCCCCAGCATTTT.

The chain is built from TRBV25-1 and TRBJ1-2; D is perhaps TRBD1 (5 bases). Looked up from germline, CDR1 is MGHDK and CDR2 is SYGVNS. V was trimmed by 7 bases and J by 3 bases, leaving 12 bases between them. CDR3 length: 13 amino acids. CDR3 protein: CASTGLSYYGYTF. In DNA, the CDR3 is TGTGCCAGCACAGGGCTTTCTTACTATGGCTACACCTTC.

CDR3 protein: CASSILGGQGMRSEAFF. The CDR3, as DNA: TGTGCCAGTAGTATTTTAGGCGGACAGGGGATGAGGTCTGAAGCTTTCTTT. The rearrangement joins TRBV19 to TRBJ1-1, with 9 bases aligning to TRBD1. The germline V gene encodes CDR1 LNHDA and CDR2 SQIVND (reference sequence). The CDR3 runs 17 residues. Trimming at V came to 3 bases and at J to 6 bases, leaving 14 bases not matched to a gene. Supplemented by reference TRBV19 and TRBJ1-1, the full variable domain reads DGGITQSPKYLFRKEGQNVTLSCEQNLNHDAMYWYRQDPGQGLRLIYYSQIVNDFQKGDIAEGYSVSREKKESFPLTVTSAQKNPTAFYLCASSILGGQGMRSEAFFGQGTRLTVV.

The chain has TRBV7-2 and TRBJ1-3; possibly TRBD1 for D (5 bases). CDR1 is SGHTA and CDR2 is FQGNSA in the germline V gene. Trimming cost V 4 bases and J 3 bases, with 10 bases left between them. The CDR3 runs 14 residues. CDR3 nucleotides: TGTGCCAGCAGCTCCGGGACGGGTGGAAACACCATATATTTT. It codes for CASSSGTGGNTIYF. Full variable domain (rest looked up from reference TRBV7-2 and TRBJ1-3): GAGVSQSPSNKVTEKGKDVELRCDPISGHTALYWYRQSLGQGLEFLIYFQGNSAPDKSGLPSDRFSAERTGGSVSTLTIQRTQQEDSAVYLCASSSGTGGNTIYFGEGSWLTVV.

CDR3 nucleotides: TGTGCCGAACAGGGGGACCTGTACAATGAGCAGTTCTTC. Translated: CAEQGDLYNEQFF. V gene TRBV10-3 combines with J gene TRBJ2-1; TRBD1 matches 8 bases. From germline, CDR1 is ENHRY and CDR2 SYGVKD. The junction had 7 bases not matched to a gene; V was cut back by 11 bases and J by 4 bases. CDR3 size: 13 residues.

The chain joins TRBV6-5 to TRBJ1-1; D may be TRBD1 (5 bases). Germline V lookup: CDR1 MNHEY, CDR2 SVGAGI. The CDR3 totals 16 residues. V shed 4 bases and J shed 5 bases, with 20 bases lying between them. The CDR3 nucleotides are TGTGCCAGCAGTTCAGATCCAAGTGGGGCGATGACTGAAGCTTTCTTT. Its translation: CASSSDPSGAMTEAFF.

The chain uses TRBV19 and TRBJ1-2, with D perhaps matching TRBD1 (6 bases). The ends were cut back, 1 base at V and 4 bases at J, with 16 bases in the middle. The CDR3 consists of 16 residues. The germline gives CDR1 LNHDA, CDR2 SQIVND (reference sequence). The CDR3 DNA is TGTGCCAGTAGTATAGGGGCCCCATGGACAGCCTATGGCTACACCTTC. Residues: CASSIGAPWTAYGYTF.

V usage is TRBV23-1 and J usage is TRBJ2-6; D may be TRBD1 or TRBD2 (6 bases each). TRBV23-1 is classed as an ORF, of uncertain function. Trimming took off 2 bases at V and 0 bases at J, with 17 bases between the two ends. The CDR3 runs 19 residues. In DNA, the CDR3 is TGCGCCAGCAGTCAAAGGGTCCGGGGGCCTTGCTCTGGGGCCAACGTCCTGACTTTC. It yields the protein CASSQRVRGPCSGANVLTF.